Below, one TCR beta chain is given with its context. Antigen unknown. This sample was taken from a study of graft-versus-host responses after intestinal transplantation. Sequencing used immunoSEQ multiplex PCR; TCRdb keeps in-frame clones, though not all of them. The repertoire has some 87,000 clones, 85% to 95% of them found once; the top ten carry 1.1%. V was shortened by 3 bases and J by 2 bases, with 13 bases between the two germline ends. In germline, CDR1 is MNHEY, CDR2 SMNVEV (reference sequence). The CDR3 contains 15 residues. The TCR comes from a human donor who was the organ donor for an intestinal transplant. This sample comprised unstimulated CD8+ T cells sorted from spleen or lymph node cells, obtained before transplant. The chain joins TRBV27 to TRBJ2-5, with D hard to call. CDR3 loop: CASSFGQVPQETQYF. The CDR3, as DNA: TGTGCCAGCAGTTTTGGGCAGGTACCACAAGAGACCCAGTACTTC.